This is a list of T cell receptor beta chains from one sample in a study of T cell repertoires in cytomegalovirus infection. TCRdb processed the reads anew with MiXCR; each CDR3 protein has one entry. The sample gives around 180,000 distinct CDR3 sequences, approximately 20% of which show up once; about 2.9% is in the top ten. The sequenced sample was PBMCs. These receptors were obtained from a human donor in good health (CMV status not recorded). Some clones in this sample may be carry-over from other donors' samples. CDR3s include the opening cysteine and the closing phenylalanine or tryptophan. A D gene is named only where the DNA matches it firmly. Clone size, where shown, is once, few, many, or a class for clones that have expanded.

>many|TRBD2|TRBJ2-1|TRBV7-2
TGTGCCAGCAGCTCACTAGCGGGGCCGTACAATGAGCAGTTCTTC
CASSSLAGPYNEQFF
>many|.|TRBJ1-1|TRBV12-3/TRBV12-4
TGTGCCAGCAGGAGACAGTACACTGAAGCTTTCTTT
CASRRQYTEAFF
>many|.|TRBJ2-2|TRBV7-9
TGTGCCAGCAGCCCACCGAACCCCACCGGGGAGCTGTTTTTT
CASSPPNPTGELFF
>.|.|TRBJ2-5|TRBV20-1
TGCAGTGCTAGGCTAACGGGTGGGGAGACCCAGTACTTC
CSARLTGGETQYF
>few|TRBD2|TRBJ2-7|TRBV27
TGTGCCAGCAGTCGGACTAGCGCCTCCTACGAGCAGTACTTC
CASSRTSASYEQYF
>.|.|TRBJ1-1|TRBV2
TGTGCCAGCATCATCCAGGGGCCAGCCACTGAAGCTTTCTTT
CASIIQGPATEAFF
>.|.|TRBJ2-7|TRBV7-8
TGTGCCAGCAGCCTCCCAGTGGGTCTGGCACCTATCGAGCAGTACTTC
CASSLPVGLAPIEQYF
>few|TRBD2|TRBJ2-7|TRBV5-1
TGCGCCAGCAGCTACCCTAGCGGCTCCGAGCAGTACTTC
CASSYPSGSEQYF
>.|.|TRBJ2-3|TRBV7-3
TGTGCCAGCAGCCAGCACCTTACTAGTTCGCGTGATGCGCAGTATTTT
CASSQHLTSSRDAQYF
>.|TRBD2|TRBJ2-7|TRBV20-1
TGCAGTGCTAGAGATCCGGCGGGGGGTTCGGCCGAGCAGTACTTC
CSARDPAGGSAEQYF
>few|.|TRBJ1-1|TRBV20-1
TGCAGTGCTAGAGTGGCAGGCCGGAACACTGAAGCTTTCTTT
CSARVAGRNTEAFF
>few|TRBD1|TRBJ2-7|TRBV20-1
TGCAGTGCTTTCGGACAGGGAGCCTACGAGCAGTACTTC
CSAFGQGAYEQYF
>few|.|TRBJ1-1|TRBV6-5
TGTGCCAGCAGTCAACAAACCCAGCGGAGGGCGCGAGGCACTGAAGCTTTCTTT
CASSQQTQRRARGTEAFF
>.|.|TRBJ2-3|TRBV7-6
TGTGCTAGCAGCTCAATAGGGGGAGCAGATACGCAGTATTTT
CASSSIGGADTQYF
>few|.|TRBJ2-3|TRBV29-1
TGCAGCGTTGACAGCTCCACAGATACGCAGTATTTT
CSVDSSTDTQYF
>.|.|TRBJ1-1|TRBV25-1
TGTGCCAGCAGCGGGGGAGGGGCCGGGGGAACTGAAGCTTTCTTT
CASSGGGAGGTEAFF
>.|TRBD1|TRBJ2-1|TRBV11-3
TGTGCCAGCAGTGCCGGGACAGGGGGTATCAGTGAGCAGTTCTTC
CASSAGTGGISEQFF
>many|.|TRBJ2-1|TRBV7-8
TGTGCCAGCAGCCAAAGCGGGCTAGCGAGAATAAGGTACAATGAGCAGTTCTTC
CASSQSGLARIRYNEQFF
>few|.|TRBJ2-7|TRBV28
TGTGCCAGCAGTTTACCTAGCAGCCGCGACGAGCAGTACTTC
CASSLPSSRDEQYF
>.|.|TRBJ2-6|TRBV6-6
TGTGCCAGCAGAGACAGAATTGAATCTGGGGCCAACGTCCTGACTTTC
CASRDRIESGANVLTF